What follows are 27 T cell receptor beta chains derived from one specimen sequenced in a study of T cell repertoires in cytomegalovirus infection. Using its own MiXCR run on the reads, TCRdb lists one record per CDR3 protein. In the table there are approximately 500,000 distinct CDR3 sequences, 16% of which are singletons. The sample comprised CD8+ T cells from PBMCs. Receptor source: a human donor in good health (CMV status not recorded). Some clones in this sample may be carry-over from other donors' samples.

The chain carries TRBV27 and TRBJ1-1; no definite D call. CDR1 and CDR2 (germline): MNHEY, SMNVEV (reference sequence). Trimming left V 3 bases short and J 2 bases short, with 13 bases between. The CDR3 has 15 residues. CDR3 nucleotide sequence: TGTGCCAGCAGTTTCGGGCCAGAACCAAACACTGAAGCTTTCTTT. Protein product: CASSFGPEPNTEAFF.

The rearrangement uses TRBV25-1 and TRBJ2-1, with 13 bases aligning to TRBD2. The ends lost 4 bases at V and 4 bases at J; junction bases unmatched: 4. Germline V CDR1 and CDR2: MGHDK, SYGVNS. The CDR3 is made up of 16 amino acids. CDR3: CASSVSGLAGYNEQFF. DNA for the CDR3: TGTGCCAGCAGTGTATCGGGACTAGCGGGATACAATGAGCAGTTCTTC.

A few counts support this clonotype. The CDR3 loop reads CASRSGDYTF. The CDR3 bases are TGTGCCAGCCGTTCAGGGGACTACACCTTC. This chain uses TRBV12-3 or TRBV12-4 with TRBJ1-2; D may be TRBD1 (6 bases). Trimming shortened V by 8 bases and J by 10 bases, and 11 bases separated the two germline ends. There are 10 residues in the CDR3.

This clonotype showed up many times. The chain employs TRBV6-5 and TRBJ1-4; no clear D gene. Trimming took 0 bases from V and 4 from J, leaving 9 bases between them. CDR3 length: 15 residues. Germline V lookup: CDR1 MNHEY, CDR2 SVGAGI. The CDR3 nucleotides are TGTGCCAGCAGTTACTCGCGGGGTTTTAATGAAAAACTGTTTTTT. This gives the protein CASSYSRGFNEKLFF.

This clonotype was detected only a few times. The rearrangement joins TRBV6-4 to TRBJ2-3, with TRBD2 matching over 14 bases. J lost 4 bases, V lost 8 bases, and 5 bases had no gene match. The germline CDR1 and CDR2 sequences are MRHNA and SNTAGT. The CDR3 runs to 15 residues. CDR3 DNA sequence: TGTGCCAGCCTTCCGGGACTAGCGGGAGCAGATACGCAGTATTTT. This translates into CASLPGLAGADTQYF.

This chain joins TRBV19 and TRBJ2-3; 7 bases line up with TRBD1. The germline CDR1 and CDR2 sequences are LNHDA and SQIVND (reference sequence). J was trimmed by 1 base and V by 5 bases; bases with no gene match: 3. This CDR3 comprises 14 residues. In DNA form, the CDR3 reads TGTGCCAGTAGTCCGGGACAGCGCACAGATACGCAGTATTTT. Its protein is CASSPGQRTDTQYF.

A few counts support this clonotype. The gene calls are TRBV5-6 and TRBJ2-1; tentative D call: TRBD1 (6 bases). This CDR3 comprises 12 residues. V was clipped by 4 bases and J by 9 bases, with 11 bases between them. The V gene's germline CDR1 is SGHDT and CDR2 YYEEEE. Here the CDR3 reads CASSPGTSEQFF. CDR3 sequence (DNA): TGTGCCAGCAGCCCAGGGACATCTGAGCAGTTCTTC.

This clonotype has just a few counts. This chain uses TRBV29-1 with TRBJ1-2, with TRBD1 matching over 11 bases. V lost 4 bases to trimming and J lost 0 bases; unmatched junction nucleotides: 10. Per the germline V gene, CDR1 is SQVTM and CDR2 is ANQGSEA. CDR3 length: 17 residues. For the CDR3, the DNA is TGCAGCGTTGGGGACAGGGGGTTAGGGGGAGCTAACTATGGCTACACCTTC. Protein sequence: CSVGDRGLGGANYGYTF.

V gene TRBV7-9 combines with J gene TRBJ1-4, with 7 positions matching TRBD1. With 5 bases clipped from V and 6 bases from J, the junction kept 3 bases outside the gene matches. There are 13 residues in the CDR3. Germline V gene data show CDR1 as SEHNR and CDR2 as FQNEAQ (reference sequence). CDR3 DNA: TGTGCCAGCAGCCCCGGGACAGATGAAAAACTGTTTTTT. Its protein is CASSPGTDEKLFF.

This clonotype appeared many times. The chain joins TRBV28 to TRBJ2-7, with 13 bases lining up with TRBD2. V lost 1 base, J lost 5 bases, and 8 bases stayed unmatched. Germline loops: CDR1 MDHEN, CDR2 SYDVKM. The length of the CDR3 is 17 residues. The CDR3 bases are TGTGCCAGCAGTTTATCCACTAGCGGGAGGGCCAGGAACGAGCAGTACTTC. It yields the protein CASSLSTSGRARNEQYF.

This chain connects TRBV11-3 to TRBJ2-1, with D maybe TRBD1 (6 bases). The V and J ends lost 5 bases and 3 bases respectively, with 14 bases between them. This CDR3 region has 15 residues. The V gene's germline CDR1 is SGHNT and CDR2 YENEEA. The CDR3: CASSVTGDVYNEQFF. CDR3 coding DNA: TGTGCCAGCAGCGTGACAGGTGACGTCTACAATGAGCAGTTCTTC. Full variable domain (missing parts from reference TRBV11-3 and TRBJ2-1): EAGVVQSPRYKIIEKKQPVAFWCNPISGHNTLYWYLQNLGQGPELLIRYENEEAVDDSQLPKDRFSAERLKGVDSTLKIQPAELGDSAVYLCASSVTGDVYNEQFFGPGTRLTVL.

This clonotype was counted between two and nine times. This CDR3 reads CASSVVGGREQFF. The DNA of the CDR3 is TGTGCCAGCAGCGTAGTTGGGGGGCGGGAGCAGTTCTTC. The chain carries TRBV9 and TRBJ2-1; D might be TRBD1 or TRBD2, each matching 6 bases. This CDR3 contains 13 residues. The germline gives CDR1 SGDLS, CDR2 YYNGEE. V was trimmed by 0 bases and J by 10 bases, leaving 11 bases between them.

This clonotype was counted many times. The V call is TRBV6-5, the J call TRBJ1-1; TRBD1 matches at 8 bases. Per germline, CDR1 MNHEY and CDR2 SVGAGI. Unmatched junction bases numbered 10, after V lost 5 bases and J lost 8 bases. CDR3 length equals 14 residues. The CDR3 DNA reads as TGTGCCAGCAGTCTGACGACAGGGGCGACAGAAGCTTTCTTT. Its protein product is CASSLTTGATEAFF.

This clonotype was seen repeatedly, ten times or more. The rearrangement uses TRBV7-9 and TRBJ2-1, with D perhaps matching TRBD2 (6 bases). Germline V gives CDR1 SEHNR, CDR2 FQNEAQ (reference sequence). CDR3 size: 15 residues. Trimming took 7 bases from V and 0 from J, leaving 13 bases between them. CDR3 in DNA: TGTGCCAGCACCGGACTAACCAGCTCCTACAATGAGCAGTTCTTC. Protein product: CASTGLTSSYNEQFF.

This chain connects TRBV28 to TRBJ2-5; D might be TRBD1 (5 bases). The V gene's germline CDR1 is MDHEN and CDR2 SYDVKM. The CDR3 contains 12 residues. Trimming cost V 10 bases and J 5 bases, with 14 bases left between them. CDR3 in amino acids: CATTSGWETQYF. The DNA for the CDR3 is TGTGCCACCACCTCAGGGTGGGAGACCCAGTACTTC.

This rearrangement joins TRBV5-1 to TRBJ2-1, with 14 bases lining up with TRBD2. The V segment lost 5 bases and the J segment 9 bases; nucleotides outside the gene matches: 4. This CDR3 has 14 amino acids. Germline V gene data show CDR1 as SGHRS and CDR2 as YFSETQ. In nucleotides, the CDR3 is TGCGCCAGCAGGGGGACTAGCGGGGGTACTGAGCAGTTCTTC. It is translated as CASRGTSGGTEQFF.

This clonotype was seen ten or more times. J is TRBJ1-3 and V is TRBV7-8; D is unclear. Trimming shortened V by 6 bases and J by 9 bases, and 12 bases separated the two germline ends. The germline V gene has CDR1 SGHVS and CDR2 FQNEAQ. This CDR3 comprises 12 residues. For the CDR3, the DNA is TGTGCCAGCAGTCCCGGTAGAAGCACCATATATTTT. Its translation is CASSPGRSTIYF.

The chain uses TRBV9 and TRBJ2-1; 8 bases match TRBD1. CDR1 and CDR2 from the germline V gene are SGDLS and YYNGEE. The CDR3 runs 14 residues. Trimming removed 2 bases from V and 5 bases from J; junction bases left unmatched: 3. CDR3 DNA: TGTGCCAGCAGCGTGGGGACAGGTGACAATGAGCAGTTCTTC. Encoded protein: CASSVGTGDNEQFF.

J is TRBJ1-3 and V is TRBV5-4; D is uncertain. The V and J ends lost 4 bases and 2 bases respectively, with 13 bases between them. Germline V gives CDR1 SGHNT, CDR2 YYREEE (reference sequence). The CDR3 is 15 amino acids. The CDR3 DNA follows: TGTGCCAGCAGCAACAGCGACCTCCCTGGAAACACCATATATTTT. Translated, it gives CASSNSDLPGNTIYF.

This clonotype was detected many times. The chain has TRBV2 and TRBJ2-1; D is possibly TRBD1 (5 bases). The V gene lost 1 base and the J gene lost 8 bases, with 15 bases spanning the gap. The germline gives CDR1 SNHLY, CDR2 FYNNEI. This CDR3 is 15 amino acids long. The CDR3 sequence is CASSEGVRERDEQFF. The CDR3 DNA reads TGTGCCAGCAGTGAAGGGGTCAGGGAAAGGGATGAGCAGTTCTTC. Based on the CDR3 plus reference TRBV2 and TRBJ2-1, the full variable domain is EPEVTQTPSHQVTQMGQEVILRCVPISNHLYFYWYRQILGQKVEFLVSFYNNEISEKSEIFDDQFSVERPDGSNFTLKIRSTKLEDSAMYFCASSEGVRERDEQFFGPGTRLTVL.

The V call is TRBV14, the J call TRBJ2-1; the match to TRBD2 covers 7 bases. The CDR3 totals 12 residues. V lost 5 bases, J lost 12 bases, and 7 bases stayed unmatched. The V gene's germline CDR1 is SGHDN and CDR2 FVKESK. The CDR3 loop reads CASSWGRAGQFF. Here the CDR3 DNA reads TGTGCCAGCAGCTGGGGGAGGGCCGGGCAGTTCTTC.

The CDR3 DNA follows: TGTGCCAGCAGCCCCCTCACTAGCGTGAGAGGGGGCACAGATACGCAGTATTTT. This translates into CASSPLTSVRGGTDTQYF. The chain has TRBV7-2 and TRBJ2-3; TRBD2 aligns across 7 bases. This CDR3 contains 18 residues. CDR1 is SGHTA and CDR2 is FQGNSA in the germline V gene. J lost 1 base, V lost 5 bases, and 15 bases had no gene match. Full variable domain (outside the CDR3, taken from reference TRBV7-2 and TRBJ2-3): GAGVSQSPSNKVTEKGKDVELRCDPISGHTALYWYRQSLGQGLEFLIYFQGNSAPDKSGLPSDRFSAERTGGSVSTLTIQRTQQEDSAVYLCASSPLTSVRGGTDTQYFGPGTRLTVL.

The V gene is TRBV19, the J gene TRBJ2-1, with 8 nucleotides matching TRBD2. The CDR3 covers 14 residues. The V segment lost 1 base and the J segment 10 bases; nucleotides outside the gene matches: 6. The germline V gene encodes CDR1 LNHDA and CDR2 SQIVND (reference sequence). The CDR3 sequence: CASSIAGGGSEQFF. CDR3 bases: TGTGCCAGTAGTATAGCGGGGGGGGGAAGCGAGCAGTTCTTC.

Written as DNA, the CDR3 is TGTGCCTGCACTCCGGGACGGACCTACGAGCAGTACTTC. Translated: CACTPGRTYEQYF. The genes are TRBV30 and TRBJ2-7; perhaps D is TRBD1 or TRBD2 (5 bases each). The CDR3 sequence is 13 residues long. Per the germline V gene, CDR1 is GTSNPN and CDR2 is SVGIG (reference sequence). With 6 bases removed from V and 2 bases from J, the gap between germline ends came to 14 bases.

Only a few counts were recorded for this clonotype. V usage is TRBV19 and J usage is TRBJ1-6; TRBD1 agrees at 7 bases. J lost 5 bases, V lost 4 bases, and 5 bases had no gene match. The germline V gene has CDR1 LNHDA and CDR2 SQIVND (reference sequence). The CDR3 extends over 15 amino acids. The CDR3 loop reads CASSRRGTDNSPLHF. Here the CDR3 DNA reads TGTGCCAGTAGTAGACGCGGGACAGATAATTCACCCCTCCACTTT.

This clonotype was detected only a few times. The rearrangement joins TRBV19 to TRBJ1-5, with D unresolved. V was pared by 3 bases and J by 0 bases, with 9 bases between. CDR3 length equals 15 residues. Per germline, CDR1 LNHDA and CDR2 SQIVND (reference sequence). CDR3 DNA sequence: TGTGCCAGTAGTATTGGTCCATATAGCAATCAGCCCCAGCATTTT. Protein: CASSIGPYSNQPQHF.

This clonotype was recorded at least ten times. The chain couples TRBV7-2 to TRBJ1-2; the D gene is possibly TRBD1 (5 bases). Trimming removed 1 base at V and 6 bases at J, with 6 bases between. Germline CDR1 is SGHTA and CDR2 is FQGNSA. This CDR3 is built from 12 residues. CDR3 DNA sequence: TGTGCCAGCAGCTTAGTGGGGCATGGCTACACCTTC. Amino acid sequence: CASSLVGHGYTF.